This T cell receptor (beta chain) was identified in a study of cytomegalovirus exposure and HLA in healthy donors. The PCR made use of 60 Vbeta and 13 Jbeta primers. The data were produced by immunoSEQ multiplex PCR, yet TCRdb's version contains in-frame clones alone and is incomplete. The table records some 74,000 clones, less than 85% of them present only once. Study observations and caveats: About 87% or about 30% of the time was how often most TCR beta V segments were productive, according to an earlier analysis.

This clone has a single count. Antigen: not known. The CDR3 covers 10 residues. The V end was cut by 7 bases, the J end by 11 bases, with 11 bases between. The germline V gene encodes CDR1 DFQATT and CDR2 SNEGSKA (reference sequence). The origin of this receptor is a male donor in good health and CMV-seronegative. Sequenced sample: PBMCs. The chain carries TRBV20-1 and TRBJ1-4; D remains unclear. CDR3 DNA: TGCAGTGTTCTGCACGGGAAACTGTTTTTT. It specifies CSVLHGKLFF.